This T cell receptor (beta chain) was documented in a study of T cell responses to AZD1222 COVID-19 vaccine. Study outcomes and limitations: As reported, nearly half of all spike-specific TCRs target variant regions that are unmutated.

Regarding this clone: Its target is unknown.

The repertoire was sequenced with immunoSEQ multiplex PCR; TCRdb's copy has only in-frame clones and lacks some. Of roughly 120,000 clones in the sample, roughly 89% were seen once. Material: peripheral blood, obtained on day 0 of AZD1222 vaccination. This sequence originates from an adult in good health.

The CDR3 protein is CASSPPSSTYYEQYF. DNA for the CDR3: TGTGCCAGCTCACCACCGTCGAGTACCTACTACGAGCAGTACTTC. The chain combines TRBV18 with TRBJ2-7; no clear D gene. V lost 0 bases and J lost 3, with 12 bases in between. Germline lookup yields CDR1 KGHSH and CDR2 LQKENI. The CDR3 consists of 15 residues. Full variable domain (rest looked up from reference TRBV18 and TRBJ2-7): NAGVMQNPRHLVRRRGQEARLRCSPMKGHSHVYWYRQLPEEGLKFMVYLQKENIIDESGMPKERFSAEFPKEGPSILRIQQVVRGDSAAYFCASSPPSSTYYEQYFGPGTRLTVT.